One sample yielded the 10 T cell receptor beta chains listed below, sequenced in a study of shared clonotypes between healthy human individuals. Produced via immunoSEQ multiplex PCR; TCRdb's table is partial and in-frame only. This sample yields more than 400,000 clones, of which around 96% are seen a single time; about 0.054% belongs to the top ten. The specimen sequenced was naive CD4+ T cells sorted from blood. Sample subset: CD45RA+ positively selected. The receptors originated from a woman aged 25-40 years in good health.

The chain has TRBV4-1 and TRBJ1-2, with 11 bases identical to TRBD1. After removal of 4 bases from V and 3 bases from J, the junction contained 7 bases not matched to a gene. From germline, CDR1 is MGHRA and CDR2 YSYEKL. CDR3 length: 16 residues. CDR3 sequence reads: CASSRMDRGRDYGYTF. CDR3 DNA: TGCGCCAGCAGCCGGATGGACAGGGGGCGCGACTATGGCTACACCTTC.

The genes are TRBV5-8 and TRBJ2-3; 12 bases map to TRBD1. After removal of 0 bases from V and 9 bases from J, the junction contained 8 bases not matched to a gene. The CDR3 runs 16 residues. The germline CDR1 and CDR2 sequences are SGHTS and YDEGEE. CDR3 bases: TGTGCCAGCAGCTTGGCCAAGGGACAGGGGGCTCCAACGCAGTATTTT. Translating gives CASSLAKGQGAPTQYF.

This chain uses TRBV5-1 with TRBJ2-1, with 7 nucleotides matching TRBD2. Germline V gene lookup returns CDR1 SGHRS and CDR2 YFSETQ. The CDR3 consists of 15 residues. J lost 0 bases, V lost 2 bases, and 2 bases had no gene match. The CDR3 here is CASSLSGVSYNEQFF. CDR3 sequence (DNA): TGCGCCAGCAGCTTAAGCGGGGTCTCCTACAATGAGCAGTTCTTC.

The chain joins TRBV5-4 to TRBJ2-7; D gene uncertain. There are 16 residues in the CDR3. Trimming took 0 bases from V and 1 from J, leaving 14 bases between them. Germline V gives CDR1 SGHNT, CDR2 YYREEE (reference sequence). The CDR3 loop is CASSLDLRASSYEQYF. As DNA, the CDR3 is TGTGCCAGCAGCTTGGATTTAAGGGCTTCGTCCTACGAGCAGTACTTC.

This clone was seen a single time. The chain combines TRBV11-2 with TRBJ2-7; no clear D. The CDR3 runs 12 residues. Germline V lookup: CDR1 SGHAT, CDR2 FQNNGV. V shed 4 bases and J shed 2 bases, with 6 bases lying between them. The chain's CDR3 is CASSSTTYEQYF. CDR3 sequence (DNA): TGTGCCAGCAGCTCAACTACCTACGAGCAGTACTTC.

Details on this clone: The identical CDR3 is also encoded by other nucleotide sequences in the sample. The chain uses TRBV5-1 and TRBJ2-5, with TRBD2 identical over 11 bases. Trimming took 5 bases from V and 2 from J; bases not matched to a gene: 5. Germline CDR1 is SGHRS and CDR2 is YFSETQ. The length of the CDR3 is 15 residues. CDR3 amino acids: CASSTGLAGQETQYF. As DNA, the CDR3 is TGCGCCAGCAGTACTGGACTAGCGGGTCAAGAGACCCAGTACTTC.

This chain joins TRBV5-1 and TRBJ2-2; 7 bases map to TRBD1. There are 15 residues in the CDR3. The V gene end was trimmed by 4 bases and the J gene end by 6 bases; junction bases not matched to a gene: 9. The germline gives CDR1 SGHRS, CDR2 YFSETQ. The CDR3, as DNA: TGCGCCAGCAGCCTAGGACAGGCCAAGCCCGGGGAGCTGTTTTTT. The encoded protein is CASSLGQAKPGELFF. The full variable domain, its missing parts supplied by reference TRBV5-1 and TRBJ2-2, is KAGVTQTPRYLIKTRGQQVTLSCSPISGHRSVSWYQQTPGQGLQFLFEYFSETQRNKGNFPGRFSGRQFSNSRSEMNVSTLELGDSALYLCASSLGQAKPGELFFGEGSRLTVL.

The chain carries TRBV10-3 and TRBJ2-5, with TRBD2 identical over 9 bases. With V trimmed by 10 bases and J by 3 bases, 9 bases remained unmatched. Germline V gene data show CDR1 as ENHRY and CDR2 as SYGVKD. The CDR3 length is 14 residues. CDR3 DNA sequence: TGTGCCAGCGGGGGGGTAGCGGGAGAAGAGACCCAGTACTTC. Its protein product is CASGGVAGEETQYF.

The rearrangement uses TRBV28 and TRBJ1-5, with D perhaps matching TRBD1 (6 bases). V lost 6 bases, J lost 3 bases, and 18 bases lay in between. Germline CDR1 reads MDHEN; CDR2 reads SYDVKM. The CDR3 has 16 amino acids. CDR3 protein: CASSSADRRLNQPQHF. DNA for the CDR3: TGTGCCAGCAGCTCAGCGGACAGAAGACTCAATCAGCCCCAGCATTTT.

The chain employs TRBV27 and TRBJ2-1; 7 nucleotides agree with TRBD2. Unmatched junction bases numbered 8, after V lost 7 bases and J lost 8 bases. The length of the CDR3 is 13 residues. Germline CDR1 reads MNHEY; CDR2 reads SMNVEV (reference sequence). CDR3 residues: CASKGRALDEQFF. CDR3 DNA sequence: TGTGCCAGCAAGGGGAGGGCCTTGGATGAGCAGTTCTTC.